Given below is one T cell receptor beta chain in context. Researchers ran the PCR with 60 Vbeta and 13 Jbeta primers. TCRdb's table, derived via immunoSEQ multiplex PCR, lists solely in-frame clones and lacks some. The sample has about 150,000 clones; about 75% are singletons. The sample originates from a study of cytomegalovirus exposure and HLA in healthy donors. V was pared by 5 bases and J by 5 bases, with 14 bases between. The CDR3 consists of 14 residues. Per germline, CDR1 MRHNA and CDR2 SNTAGT. The source of this sequence is a man between 18 and 29 years old in good health and CMV-seronegative. The sequencing sample was made of PBMCs. V usage is TRBV6-4 and J usage is TRBJ2-3; D perhaps matches TRBD2 (6 bases). CDR3: CASSRDAGGDTQYF. The CDR3 bases are TGTGCCAGCAGTCGTGACGCCGGGGGAGATACGCAGTATTTT.